The 30 T cell receptor beta chains below come from one sample, sequenced in a study of blood T cell repertoires in COVID-19. Produced via immunoSEQ multiplex PCR; TCRdb's table is partial and in-frame only. The sample has just over 300,000 clones; about nine tenths are singletons. The sequenced material came from peripheral blood. The receptor source for this set is a woman in her twenties or thirties with COVID-19, enrolled during active disease.

This chain joins TRBV5-4 and TRBJ2-5; 7 positions match TRBD1. Trimming cost V 1 base and J 1 base; bases outside gene matches: 4. The CDR3 runs to 15 residues. From germline, CDR1 is SGHNT and CDR2 YYREEE (reference sequence). CDR3 coding DNA: TGTGCCAGCAGCTTGCAACAGGGGCCCCAAGAGACCCAGTACTTC. As protein: CASSLQQGPQETQYF.

The gene calls are TRBV5-1 and TRBJ2-3; D might be TRBD2 (6 bases). The CDR3 contains 17 residues. Trimming shortened V by 3 bases and J by 0 bases, and 17 bases separated the two germline ends. CDR1 SGHRS and CDR2 YFSETQ come from the germline V gene. The CDR3 nucleotides read TGCGCCAGCAGCTCGGGACTCACTCACTCCAGCACAGATACGCAGTATTTT. This gives the protein CASSSGLTHSSTDTQYF.

The chain couples TRBV6-5 to TRBJ2-5, with 12 bases aligning to TRBD1. The CDR3 runs 14 residues. Germline-derived CDR1 and CDR2 are MNHEY and SVGAGI. Trimming took 6 bases from V and 4 from J; bases not matched to a gene: 3. For the CDR3, the DNA is TGTGCCAGCAGCCGGGACAGGGGGCTAGAGACCCAGTACTTC. Translating it yields CASSRDRGLETQYF.

The genes are TRBV6-6 and TRBJ2-6, with a possible D match to TRBD1 (5 bases). The CDR3 consists of 17 residues. V was trimmed by 5 bases and J by 0 bases, leaving 14 bases between them. The germline V gene encodes CDR1 MNHNY and CDR2 SVGAGI (reference sequence). CDR3: CASSPGITSSGANVLTF. DNA of the CDR3: TGTGCCAGCAGTCCAGGGATAACGAGCTCTGGGGCCAACGTCCTGACTTTC.

The V and J genes are TRBV27 and TRBJ2-2; D is unresolved. Per the germline V gene, CDR1 is MNHEY and CDR2 is SMNVEV (reference sequence). There are 13 residues in the CDR3. With 6 bases removed from V and 4 bases from J, the gap between germline ends came to 9 bases. CDR3 loop: CASRRYSTGELFF. DNA of the CDR3: TGTGCCAGCAGACGGTACTCCACCGGGGAGCTGTTTTTT.

In its sample, this clone was seen a few times. The chain carries TRBV27 and TRBJ2-1, with D tentatively TRBD2 (5 bases). This CDR3 has 13 amino acids. Germline CDR1 is MNHEY and CDR2 is SMNVEV (reference sequence). V lost 3 bases, J lost 2 bases, and 5 bases lay in between. The CDR3 is CASSFGTYNEQFF. CDR3 sequence (DNA): TGTGCCAGCAGTTTCGGGACCTACAATGAGCAGTTCTTC.

The genes are TRBV2 and TRBJ1-2; maybe TRBD1 (6 bases). The CDR3 loop spans 15 amino acids. The V gene's germline CDR1 is SNHLY and CDR2 FYNNEI. Trimming removed 8 bases at V and 7 bases at J, with 23 bases between. The CDR3 DNA sequence: TGTGCCAGCCTGGCCTACGAGGGGGATCTTAGTGGCTACACCTTC. It yields the protein CASLAYEGDLSGYTF.

The rearrangement links TRBV30 to TRBJ2-1; unclear D gene. V was shortened by 1 base and J by 2 bases, with 6 bases between the two germline ends. The germline V gene encodes CDR1 GTSNPN and CDR2 SVGIG (reference sequence). CDR3 length: 13 amino acids. CDR3 bases: TGTGCCTGGAGTGAGAGAGCCTACAATGAGCAGTTCTTC. This encodes CAWSERAYNEQFF.

The V and J genes are TRBV7-2 and TRBJ2-3; 10 bases line up with TRBD2. V gave up 5 bases and J gave up 4 bases; unmatched junction bases: 9. CDR3 length: 16 amino acids. Germline V CDR1 and CDR2: SGHTA, FQGNSA. The DNA of the CDR3 is TGTGCCAGCAGCCCCAAGGGTAGCGGGGGGCCAGATACGCAGTATTTT. Amino acids: CASSPKGSGGPDTQYF.

V gene TRBV19 combines with J gene TRBJ2-7, with 7 bases matching TRBD2. Unmatched junction bases numbered 5, after V lost 3 bases and J lost 0 bases. CDR3 size: 15 residues. Germline assignment: CDR1 LNHDA and CDR2 SQIVND (reference sequence). Written as DNA, the CDR3 is TGTGCCAGTAGTATGACGGGGGGATCCTCCTACGAGCAGTACTTC. It yields the protein CASSMTGGSSYEQYF.

The CDR3 loop is CASSQSRGGLPNSPLHF. The CDR3 region has the DNA TGCGCCAGCAGCCAATCTAGAGGGGGCTTGCCTAATTCACCCCTCCACTTT. The rearrangement links TRBV4-1 to TRBJ1-6; 7 nucleotides match TRBD1. From germline, CDR1 is MGHRA and CDR2 YSYEKL. V gave up 2 bases and J gave up 6 bases; unmatched junction bases: 10. This CDR3 spans 17 amino acids.

This clone was seen just once. The chain is built from TRBV7-8 and TRBJ1-2; 9 bases align to TRBD1. The CDR3 spans 13 residues. V lost 4 bases, J lost 8 bases, and 5 bases stayed unmatched. Per germline, CDR1 SGHVS and CDR2 FQNEAQ. CDR3 in amino acids: CASSSRDRVGYTF. CDR3 DNA: TGTGCCAGCAGCTCCCGGGACAGGGTCGGCTACACCTTC.

The chain couples TRBV12-3 or TRBV12-4 to TRBJ1-1; 11 nucleotides align to TRBD1. The J segment lost 4 bases and the V segment lost 6 bases, leaving 1 base of the junction unmatched. The CDR3 loop spans 13 amino acids. CDR3 nucleotide sequence: TGTGCCAGCAGGGGACAGGGGGTCACTGAAGCTTTCTTT. This encodes CASRGQGVTEAFF.

The chain links TRBV7-2 to TRBJ1-5, with TRBD1 matching 7 bases. V was clipped by 6 bases and J by 3 bases; unmatched bases: 8. CDR3 length: 15 amino acids. From germline, CDR1 is SGHTA and CDR2 FQGNSA. The CDR3 region has the DNA TGTGCCAGCAGTTCCGAGGGACAGCCCAATCAGCCCCAGCATTTT. Protein: CASSSEGQPNQPQHF. Full variable domain (outside the CDR3, taken from reference TRBV7-2 and TRBJ1-5): GAGVSQSPSNKVTEKGKDVELRCDPISGHTALYWYRQSLGQGLEFLIYFQGNSAPDKSGLPSDRFSAERTGGSVSTLTIQRTQQEDSAVYLCASSSEGQPNQPQHFGDGTRLSIL.

V gene TRBV4-3 combines with J gene TRBJ2-7, with TRBD1 matching over 8 bases. Trimming at V came to 1 base and at J to 1 base, leaving 3 bases not matched to a gene. CDR3 size: 15 residues. Germline V gives CDR1 LGHNA, CDR2 YSLEER. The CDR3 loop is CASSQAGGVSYEQYF. The CDR3 DNA reads TGCGCCAGCAGCCAAGCAGGGGGCGTATCCTACGAGCAGTACTTC.

The gene calls are TRBV5-1 and TRBJ1-2; a possible D gene is TRBD1 (5 bases). Germline V gives CDR1 SGHRS, CDR2 YFSETQ. The CDR3 loop spans 15 amino acids. V lost 5 bases and J lost 6, with 20 bases in between. CDR3 region: CASRTPGHIEDGYTF. The DNA of the CDR3 is TGCGCCAGCAGAACACCAGGGCATATTGAGGATGGCTACACCTTC. The whole variable domain, remainder taken from reference TRBV5-1 and TRBJ1-2, is KAGVTQTPRYLIKTRGQQVTLSCSPISGHRSVSWYQQTPGQGLQFLFEYFSETQRNKGNFPGRFSGRQFSNSRSEMNVSTLELGDSALYLCASRTPGHIEDGYTFGSGTRLTVV.

J is TRBJ2-7 and V is TRBV6-2 or TRBV6-3; D perhaps matches TRBD1 (5 bases). Trimming shortened V by 2 bases and J by 6 bases, and 14 bases separated the two germline ends. CDR1 and CDR2 (germline): MNHEY, SVGEGT. The CDR3 runs to 14 residues. The chain's CDR3 is CASSYPDIESEQYF. In DNA form, the CDR3 reads TGTGCCAGCAGTTACCCGGACATAGAGAGCGAGCAGTACTTC.

The chain employs TRBV7-2 and TRBJ2-2; D may be TRBD1 (6 bases). Germline assignment: CDR1 SGHTA and CDR2 FQGNSA. The ends were cut back, 6 bases at V and 8 bases at J, with 16 bases in the middle. CDR3 length: 14 amino acids. CDR3 sequence: CASRSASGAGELFF. The CDR3 DNA reads TGTGCCAGCAGGTCCGCTTCAGGGGCAGGGGAGCTGTTTTTT.

The chain is built from TRBV10-1 and TRBJ2-6; D may be TRBD2 (5 bases). V gave up 2 bases and J gave up 3 bases, with 11 bases separating them. This CDR3 has 16 residues. Germline V gene lookup returns CDR1 WNHNN and CDR2 SYGVQD (reference sequence). The CDR3, as DNA: TGCGCCAGCAGTGAGAAGGAGGAGTGTGGGGCCAACGTCCTGACTTTC. This translates into CASSEKEECGANVLTF.

V is TRBV5-1 and J is TRBJ1-1; 7 bases align to TRBD1. The trim removed 0 bases at V and 1 base at J, leaving 6 bases unmatched. Germline V gives CDR1 SGHRS, CDR2 YFSETQ. The CDR3 length is 16 residues. In DNA form, the CDR3 reads TGCGCCAGCAGCTTGGGGACAGGCGTTCCGAACACTGAAGCTTTCTTT. It translates to CASSLGTGVPNTEAFF.

The genes are TRBV21-1 and TRBJ1-1; TRBD1, as called in the table, went unchecked against the DNA. TRBV21-1 is noted as a pseudogene. This CDR3 comprises 16 residues. The CDR3 DNA reads as TGTGCCAGCAGCCCCCAGACTCAGGGGAGAAGGACTGAAGCTTTCTTT. It encodes CASSPQTQGRRTEAFF.

This clone was seen a single time. The chain combines TRBV5-1 with TRBJ1-6; 7 bases map to TRBD1. V shed 3 bases, J shed 10 bases, and the junction held 19 bases outside the gene matches. In germline, CDR1 is SGHRS, CDR2 YFSETQ. This CDR3 comprises 18 residues. CDR3: CASSSDAAVGTVNSPLHF. CDR3 nucleotide sequence: TGCGCCAGCAGCTCGGATGCAGCCGTCGGGACAGTGAACTCACCCCTCCACTTT.

J is TRBJ2-1 and V is TRBV7-2; 9 nucleotides agree with TRBD2. Trimming removed 3 bases from V and 7 bases from J; junction bases left unmatched: 13. CDR3 size: 17 residues. CDR1 SGHTA and CDR2 FQGNSA come from the germline V gene. This CDR3 reads CASSFGLGGGGRNEQFF. The DNA for the CDR3 is TGTGCCAGCAGCTTTGGTTTGGGCGGGGGGGGCAGAAATGAGCAGTTCTTC.

The chain couples TRBV3-1 (or the pseudogene TRBV3-2) to TRBJ2-5; 8 bases fit TRBD2. The CDR3 loop spans 16 amino acids. Germline values: CDR1 LGHDT, CDR2 YNNKEL (reference sequence). V trimming: 2 bases; J trimming: 2 bases; junction bases outside the gene matches: 7. CDR3 DNA: TGTGCCAGCAGCCAAAGAACCCCGGGGGGGCAAGAGACCCAGTACTTC. It encodes CASSQRTPGGQETQYF.

This clone was counted once. The CDR3 here is CASSQSVPNTEAFF. CDR3 nucleotides: TGTGCCAGCAGCCAATCGGTGCCGAACACTGAAGCTTTCTTT. The V and J genes are TRBV3-1 (or the pseudogene TRBV3-2) and TRBJ1-1; D not resolved. With 2 bases removed from V and 1 base from J, the gap between germline ends came to 8 bases. There are 14 residues in the CDR3. CDR1 is LGHDT, CDR2 YNNKEL, per germline (reference sequence).

This chain connects TRBV23-1 to TRBJ2-7; the match to TRBD1 covers 7 bases. TRBV23-1 carries the ORF label, with uncertain function. The CDR3 has 17 residues. Trimming at V came to 3 bases and at J to 2 bases, leaving 13 bases not matched to a gene. The CDR3 sequence is CASSQPRLTGNPYEQYV. The CDR3, as DNA: TGCGCCAGCAGTCAGCCTAGGTTGACAGGGAACCCCTACGAGCAGTACGTC.

The chain carries TRBV27 and TRBJ1-1; TRBD1 aligns across 7 bases. This CDR3 comprises 17 residues. With 5 bases clipped from V and 0 bases from J, the junction kept 12 bases outside the gene matches. CDR1 is MNHEY, CDR2 SMNVEV, per germline (reference sequence). The CDR3 bases are TGTGCCAGCAGTCCTTCCCCGGGACAGACGATGAACACTGAAGCTTTCTTT. Translated, it gives CASSPSPGQTMNTEAFF.

The gene calls are TRBV6-5 and TRBJ1-5; D possibly corresponds to TRBD1 (5 bases). CDR1 and CDR2 from the germline V gene are MNHEY and SVGAGI. Trimming pared 2 bases from V and 1 base from J, leaving 9 bases between. The CDR3 consists of 15 residues. The CDR3 sequence: CASSYRTPSNQPQHF. As DNA, the CDR3 is TGTGCCAGCAGTTACAGGACACCCAGCAATCAGCCCCAGCATTTT.

This chain joins TRBV5-1 and TRBJ2-1; perhaps TRBD2 as D (7 bases). Per germline, CDR1 SGHRS and CDR2 YFSETQ. V gave up 3 bases and J gave up 7 bases, with 14 bases separating them. The CDR3 contains 14 residues. CDR3 sequence: CASSWGGQWNEQFF. The CDR3 region has the DNA TGCGCCAGCAGCTGGGGGGGCCAATGGAATGAGCAGTTCTTC. Looking up the rest from reference TRBV5-1 and TRBJ2-1 gives the full variable domain: KAGVTQTPRYLIKTRGQQVTLSCSPISGHRSVSWYQQTPGQGLQFLFEYFSETQRNKGNFPGRFSGRQFSNSRSEMNVSTLELGDSALYLCASSWGGQWNEQFFGPGTRLTVL.

The CDR3 bases are TGTGCCATCAGTGAAACAGGGGGCCTAAACTATGGCTACACCTTC. It translates to CAISETGGLNYGYTF. This sequence joins TRBV10-3 and TRBJ1-2; TRBD1 aligns across 9 bases. The CDR3 sequence is 15 residues long. The germline V gene has CDR1 ENHRY and CDR2 SYGVKD. Losses at the gene ends were 3 bases for V and 2 bases for J; bases not matched to a gene: 4.